This passage covers 4 T cell receptor beta chains from one sample sequenced in a study of response to subunit inactivated influenza vaccine. One entry per CDR3 protein results from TCRdb running MiXCR on the RT-PCR reads. The data hold 550,000 to 800,000 distinct CDR3 sequences, with over 11% observed a single time. The sample consisted of PBMCs from blood, taken approximately 15 days before vaccination. All receptors come from a man aged 45-60 years who received an inactivated influenza vaccine.

There are many counts of this clonotype. The CDR3 reads CASKPLISGANVLTF. DNA of the CDR3: TGCGCCAGCAAACCGCTGATCTCTGGGGCCAACGTCCTGACTTTC. V usage is TRBV5-1 and J usage is TRBJ2-6; D is uncertain. The germline CDR1 and CDR2 sequences are SGHRS and YFSETQ. This CDR3 is built from 15 residues. V was shortened by 6 bases and J by 0 bases, with 10 bases between the two germline ends.

This clonotype was observed a handful of times. The chain uses TRBV29-1 and TRBJ1-1; D perhaps matches TRBD1 (5 bases). Germline V CDR1 and CDR2: SQVTM, ANQGSEA. The CDR3 is made up of 12 amino acids. Trimming shortened V by 8 bases and J by 0 bases, and 10 bases separated the two germline ends. The CDR3 is CSTTVMNTEAFF. CDR3 in DNA: TGCAGCACGACAGTAATGAACACTGAAGCTTTCTTT.

The J gene is TRBJ2-3, the V gene TRBV7-6; the D call may be TRBD1 or TRBD2 (5 bases each). CDR3 length: 17 amino acids. Germline CDR1 reads SGHVS; CDR2 reads FNYEAQ. Trimming shortened V by 1 base and J by 5 bases, and 19 bases separated the two germline ends. The CDR3 is CASSLDIPGPTQDTQYF. Here the CDR3 DNA reads TGTGCCAGCAGCTTAGACATTCCGGGACCAACCCAAGATACGCAGTATTTT. The full variable domain, its missing parts supplied by reference TRBV7-6 and TRBJ2-3, is GAGVSQSPRYKVTKRGQDVALRCDPISGHVSLYWYRQALGQGPEFLTYFNYEAQQDKSGLPNDRFSAERPEGSISTLTIQRTEQRDSAMYRCASSLDIPGPTQDTQYFGPGTRLTVL.

This clonotype has just a few counts. In DNA, the CDR3 is TGTGCCAGCAGCTTAGCGCTCGCAGGGGCGCATGGCTACACCTTC. It yields the protein CASSLALAGAHGYTF. The chain links TRBV7-2 to TRBJ1-2, with D maybe TRBD1 (6 bases). Germline assignment: CDR1 SGHTA and CDR2 FQGNSA. V shed 0 bases and J shed 6 bases, with 14 bases lying between them. The CDR3 consists of 15 residues.